A single sample gave rise to the 7 T cell receptor beta chains below, sequenced in a study of OX40 agonist ivuxolimab in advanced cancers. Profiled with immunoSEQ multiplex PCR; TCRdb holds only in-frame clones, not every one. Among around 86,000 clones, approximately 89% were seen once, and the ten largest hold around 0.4%. Source: CD4+ or CD8+ T cells sorted from blood, taken in a trial of the OX40 agonist ivuxolimab. The receptors stem from an adult with an advanced solid tumor such as melanoma, head and neck, liver or kidney cancer.

The chain links TRBV7-9 to TRBJ2-3, with D perhaps TRBD1 or TRBD2 (6 bases each). V lost 4 bases and J lost 0, with 11 bases in between. The germline CDR1 and CDR2 sequences are SEHNR and FQNEAQ (reference sequence). This CDR3 spans 15 amino acids. The CDR3 nucleotides read TGTGCCAGCAGCTCGGGGGCCCCTAGCACAGATACGCAGTATTTT. Translating gives CASSSGAPSTDTQYF.

This clone was seen a handful of times. V gene TRBV7-2 combines with J gene TRBJ1-2, with 9 bases matching TRBD1. The CDR3 is 14 residues long. V lost 4 bases to trimming and J lost 7 bases; unmatched junction nucleotides: 7. Germline V CDR1 and CDR2: SGHTA, FQGNSA. The CDR3 spells CASSSQGASSGYTF. DNA of the CDR3: TGTGCCAGCAGCTCACAGGGGGCATCCTCTGGCTACACCTTC.

A single count supports this clone. The chain recombines TRBV5-5 with TRBJ2-3; D is unclear. V was clipped by 0 bases and J by 3 bases, with 8 bases between them. Germline V gene data show CDR1 as SGHKS and CDR2 as YYEKEE (reference sequence). The CDR3 length is 14 residues. The CDR3 nucleotides are TGTGCCAGCAGCTTGGCCTTCGGGACAGATACGCAGTATTTT. Translated, it gives CASSLAFGTDTQYF.

The chain uses TRBV5-1 and TRBJ2-3; 10 nucleotides line up with TRBD2. The CDR3 is 15 residues long. Germline CDR1 and CDR2: SGHRS and YFSETQ. With V trimmed by 4 bases and J by 0 bases, 2 bases remained unmatched. The DNA for the CDR3 is TGCGCCAGCAGCCAGACTAGCGGGAGCACAGATACGCAGTATTTT. Its protein product is CASSQTSGSTDTQYF.

In this sample, this clone turned up a few times. V usage is TRBV6-6 and J usage is TRBJ1-2, with D possibly TRBD1 on 5 matching bases. The CDR3 length is 15 residues. V was clipped by 4 bases and J by 6 bases, with 18 bases between them. CDR1 is MNHNY and CDR2 is SVGAGI in the germline V gene (reference sequence). As DNA, the CDR3 is TGTGCCAGCAGTTTCCCGGGGGGGGTTGAAAATGGCTACACCTTC. Translated: CASSFPGGVENGYTF.

The rearrangement links TRBV7-9 to TRBJ1-2; TRBD1 matches 7 bases. V lost 7 bases to trimming and J lost 7 bases; unmatched junction nucleotides: 3. The CDR3 spans 11 residues. The germline gives CDR1 SEHNR, CDR2 FQNEAQ (reference sequence). The CDR3 region is CASTEGAGYTF. CDR3 nucleotide sequence: TGTGCCAGCACGGAGGGGGCTGGCTACACCTTC.

The J gene is TRBJ1-1, the V gene TRBV4-1; possible D gene TRBD1, 6 bases. The germline V gene has CDR1 MGHRA and CDR2 YSYEKL. The CDR3 has 18 amino acids. V was clipped by 0 bases and J by 2 bases, with 19 bases between them. The CDR3 reads CASSQDGGGWDFNTEAFF. In nucleotides, the CDR3 is TGCGCCAGCAGCCAAGATGGGGGGGGCTGGGATTTTAACACTGAAGCTTTCTTT.